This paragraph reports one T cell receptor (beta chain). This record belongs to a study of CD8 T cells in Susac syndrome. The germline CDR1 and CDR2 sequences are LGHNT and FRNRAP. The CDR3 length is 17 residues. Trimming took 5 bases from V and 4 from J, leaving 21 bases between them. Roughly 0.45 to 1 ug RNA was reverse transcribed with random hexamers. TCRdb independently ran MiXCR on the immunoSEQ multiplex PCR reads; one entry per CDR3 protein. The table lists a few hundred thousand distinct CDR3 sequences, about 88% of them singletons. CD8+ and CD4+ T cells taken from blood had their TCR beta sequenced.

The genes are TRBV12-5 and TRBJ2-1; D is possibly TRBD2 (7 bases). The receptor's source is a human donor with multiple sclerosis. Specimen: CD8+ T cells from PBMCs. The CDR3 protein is CASGRPGGGGAYNEQFF. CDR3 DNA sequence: TGTGCTAGTGGTCGGCCCGGTGGAGGGGGGGCTTACAATGAGCAGTTCTTC.